The 13 T cell receptor beta chains in this list originate from one sample, sequenced in a study of blood T cell repertoires in COVID-19. Assay: immunoSEQ multiplex PCR; the TCRdb copy retains only in-frame clones and omits some. Of 250,000 or so clones listed, approximately 90% were seen once; the top ten hold about 3%. Sequencing was done on a sample of PBMCs or T cells enriched from blood (not recorded which). The receptors derive from a man aged 35-49 years who had been exposed to COVID-19.

J is TRBJ1-2 and V is TRBV6-5; D not resolved. The V end was cut by 8 bases, the J end by 5 bases, with 9 bases between. CDR3 length equals 11 residues. Germline loops: CDR1 MNHEY, CDR2 SVGAGI. The CDR3, as DNA: TGTGCCAGCCAGAATTCGTATGGCTACACCTTC. Protein: CASQNSYGYTF.

The chain has TRBV29-1 and TRBJ2-5, with D perhaps TRBD1 (6 bases). The V gene lost 1 base and the J gene lost 3 bases, with 9 bases spanning the gap. In germline, CDR1 is SQVTM, CDR2 ANQGSEA. The CDR3 is 13 amino acids. DNA for the CDR3: TGCAGCGTTGAAGGGACAGCGGAAGAGACCCAGTACTTC. Protein product: CSVEGTAEETQYF.

CDR3 sequence (DNA): TGTGCCAGCAGCGTAGAGGGACAGAACACTGAAGCTTTCTTT. Its translation: CASSVEGQNTEAFF. The rearrangement joins TRBV9 to TRBJ1-1; tentative D call: TRBD1 (6 bases). Germline CDR1 SGDLS, CDR2 YYNGEE. This CDR3 is 14 amino acids long. V shed 0 bases and J shed 1 base, with 7 bases lying between them.

The rearrangement links TRBV5-1 to TRBJ2-1; a possible D gene is TRBD2 (5 bases). The CDR3 is 15 amino acids. In germline, CDR1 is SGHRS, CDR2 YFSETQ. Trimming cost V 1 base and J 3 bases, with 11 bases left between them. The CDR3 DNA reads as TGCGCCAGCAGCTTGTTCCCGGGAAACTACAATGAGCAGTTCTTC. It yields the protein CASSLFPGNYNEQFF. The full variable domain, rest sourced from reference TRBV5-1 and TRBJ2-1, is KAGVTQTPRYLIKTRGQQVTLSCSPISGHRSVSWYQQTPGQGLQFLFEYFSETQRNKGNFPGRFSGRQFSNSRSEMNVSTLELGDSALYLCASSLFPGNYNEQFFGPGTRLTVL.

This sequence joins TRBV27 and TRBJ2-2; possible D gene TRBD2, 6 bases. Germline V CDR1 and CDR2: MNHEY, SMNVEV (reference sequence). V was clipped by 8 bases and J by 7 bases, with 8 bases between them. CDR3 length: 11 residues. CDR3: CASFGGGELFF. CDR3 bases: TGTGCCAGCTTCGGGGGCGGGGAGCTGTTTTTT.

The chain uses TRBV19 and TRBJ2-7, with a possible D match to TRBD1 (6 bases). The length of the CDR3 is 12 residues. Germline V lookup: CDR1 LNHDA, CDR2 SQIVND (reference sequence). With 7 bases removed from V and 7 bases from J, the gap between germline ends came to 14 bases. The chain's CDR3 is CASTGVYGEQYF. Written as DNA, the CDR3 is TGTGCCAGTACAGGGGTTTATGGTGAGCAGTACTTC.

The CDR3 DNA reads as TGTGCCAGCAGCTTCACAGGGGACGGCACTGAAGCTTTCTTT. Translated: CASSFTGDGTEAFF. The chain employs TRBV11-2 and TRBJ1-1; 7 nucleotides agree with TRBD1. Looked up from germline, CDR1 is SGHAT and CDR2 is FQNNGV. There are 14 residues in the CDR3. V dropped 3 bases and J dropped 4; count of bases not matched to a gene: 5.

The chain uses TRBV2 and TRBJ2-3; no firm D call. Trimming removed 4 bases at V and 5 bases at J, with 4 bases between. The length of the CDR3 is 11 residues. CDR1 SNHLY and CDR2 FYNNEI come from the germline V gene. CDR3 in DNA: TGTGCCAGCAGTGTTCAAGATACGCAGTATTTT. This codes for CASSVQDTQYF.

The chain has TRBV27 and TRBJ2-7; D might be TRBD1 (6 bases). The CDR3 is made up of 13 amino acids. Germline V CDR1 and CDR2: MNHEY, SMNVEV (reference sequence). Trimming pared 4 bases from V and 10 bases from J, leaving 17 bases between. The DNA of the CDR3 is TGTGCCAGCAGTTCGATTTCTGGACAGATACAGTACTTC. Translated: CASSSISGQIQYF.

The rearrangement joins TRBV28 to TRBJ1-6, with 7 nucleotides matching TRBD1. The V segment lost 5 bases and the J segment 5 bases; nucleotides outside the gene matches: 6. The CDR3 is 15 amino acids. Germline V lookup: CDR1 MDHEN, CDR2 SYDVKM. The CDR3 region has the DNA TGTGCCAGCAGTCCGGGACAGCTGAATAATTCACCCCTCCACTTT. Amino acids: CASSPGQLNNSPLHF.

The rearrangement joins TRBV12-2 to TRBJ1-5; the table's D call TRBD1 went unverified against the DNA. TRBV12-2 is described as a pseudogene. The length of the CDR3 is 22 residues. The CDR3 nucleotides are TGTGCAAGTCGCTTAGCGCGTAAGGAGGACAGGGACTTCCCTTGGGACAATCAGCCCCAGCATTTT. This sequence encodes CASRLARKEDRDFPWDNQPQHF.

This sequence joins TRBV3-1 (or the pseudogene TRBV3-2) and TRBJ2-5, with D maybe TRBD2 (5 bases). The germline gives CDR1 LGHDT, CDR2 YNNKEL (reference sequence). The length of the CDR3 is 15 residues. V dropped 3 bases and J dropped 8 bases, with 19 bases sitting between them. The CDR3 is CASSHVTPGSATQYF. CDR3 DNA: TGTGCCAGCAGCCACGTGACCCCGGGATCGGCCACCCAGTACTTC.

The chain has TRBV28 and TRBJ2-5; the D gene is possibly TRBD1 (5 bases). V gave up 6 bases and J gave up 9 bases, with 20 bases separating them. The CDR3 length is 14 residues. Germline V lookup: CDR1 MDHEN, CDR2 SYDVKM. CDR3 coding DNA: TGTGCCAGCAGCGCTCTGCAGGCCGCCAGGGCCCAGTACTTC. As protein: CASSALQAARAQYF.